This T cell receptor (beta chain) was documented in a study of blood T cell repertoires in COVID-19. Overall study: Some COVID-19 samples were acute and others convalescent; all came from the United States, Italy and Spain.

The germline CDR1 and CDR2 sequences are MNHEY and SVGAGI. Trimming pared 6 bases from V and 4 bases from J, leaving 13 bases between. The CDR3 totals 14 residues. In the authors' methods: Estimation of nucleated cell counts was performed using reference gene primer amplification. Assay: immunoSEQ multiplex PCR; the TCRdb copy retains only in-frame clones and omits some. V and J calls and clone size come straight from that table; D and trimming were deduced from the DNA. Of tens of thousands of clones listed, about three quarters are singletons. The clonotype comes from a woman in her 70s with acute or convalescent COVID-19. Material for sequencing was peripheral blood. The V and J genes are TRBV6-5 and TRBJ1-5; D ambiguous. This CDR3 is CASSQEARNQPQHF. DNA of the CDR3: TGTGCCAGCAGCCAGGAGGCGCGAAATCAGCCCCAGCATTTT.